Shown below are 32 T cell receptor beta chains from a single sample sequenced in a study of blood T cell repertoires in COVID-19. This table comes from immunoSEQ multiplex PCR, and its TCRdb copy is limited to in-frame clones, with some not included. This table has roughly 100,000 clones, approximately 83% appearing once. The sequenced sample consisted of peripheral blood. The receptor set was obtained from a middle-aged man with acute or convalescent COVID-19.

This clone was seen a few times. The rearrangement links TRBV7-6 to TRBJ1-1; perhaps TRBD1 as D (6 bases). CDR3 length: 14 amino acids. Germline V lookup: CDR1 SGHVS, CDR2 FNYEAQ. Trimming took off 5 bases at V and 1 base at J, with 11 bases between the two ends. Here the CDR3 DNA reads TGTGCCAGCAGCCAGGGGACATCGAACACTGAAGCTTTCTTT. Translation gives CASSQGTSNTEAFF.

The rearrangement joins TRBV3-1 (or the pseudogene TRBV3-2) to TRBJ1-1; TRBD1 might be the D (5 bases). V lost 2 bases, J lost 8 bases, and 12 bases lay in between. The CDR3 runs 13 residues. Per the germline V gene, CDR1 is LGHDT and CDR2 is YNNKEL (reference sequence). The CDR3 nucleotides are TGTGCCAGCAGCCAAAAGGGGCAGGGAGAAGCTTTCTTT. Protein sequence: CASSQKGQGEAFF.

The genes are TRBV11-3 and TRBJ2-1; TRBD2 matches at 10 bases. CDR3 length: 17 amino acids. CDR1 and CDR2 from the germline V gene are SGHNT and YENEEA. The ends lost 2 bases at V and 7 bases at J; junction bases unmatched: 11. The CDR3 coding sequence is TGTGCCAGCAGCTTAATGGGAGGGGCTAGCGGGAGAAATGAGCAGTTCTTC. It codes for CASSLMGGASGRNEQFF.

V and J are TRBV2 and TRBJ2-3; 7 nucleotides agree with TRBD1. CDR3 size: 17 residues. Per germline, CDR1 SNHLY and CDR2 FYNNEI. After removal of 0 bases from V and 0 bases from J, the junction contained 6 bases not matched to a gene. The CDR3 DNA is TGTGCCAGCAGTGAAGCAGTTATACAGGGGAGCACAGATACGCAGTATTTT. The encoded protein is CASSEAVIQGSTDTQYF.

This clone occurred a few times. J is TRBJ1-1 and V is TRBV5-6; the match to TRBD1 covers 12 bases. This CDR3 region has 14 residues. The germline CDR1 and CDR2 sequences are SGHDT and YYEEEE. Trimming took 2 bases from V and 12 from J; bases not matched to a gene: 8. The CDR3 coding sequence is TGTGCCAGCAGCTTCCAAACGGGACAGGGGGCCTCTTTCTTT. Protein: CASSFQTGQGASFF.

The chain links TRBV27 to TRBJ1-5; 8 nucleotides line up with TRBD1. J lost 4 bases, V lost 0 bases, and 2 bases had no gene match. CDR1 MNHEY and CDR2 SMNVEV come from the germline V gene (reference sequence). The CDR3 consists of 15 residues. The CDR3, as DNA: TGTGCCAGCAGTTTATCCCGACAGGGGAATCAGCCCCAGCATTTT. It yields the protein CASSLSRQGNQPQHF.

This rearrangement joins TRBV11-3 to TRBJ2-7, with 12 bases fitting TRBD1. The CDR3 spans 15 residues. V shed 5 bases and J 3 bases; nucleotides not matched to a gene: 5. The germline V gene has CDR1 SGHNT and CDR2 YENEEA. CDR3 DNA: TGTGCCAGCAGCCCAGGGACAGGGGGCAACTACGAGCAGTACTTC. It encodes CASSPGTGGNYEQYF.

The genes are TRBV6-5 and TRBJ2-5; possible D gene TRBD2, 5 bases. This CDR3 has 15 residues. With 6 bases removed from V and 7 bases from J, the gap between germline ends came to 21 bases. Germline CDR1 and CDR2: MNHEY and SVGAGI. The DNA for the CDR3 is TGTGCCAGCAGACCAAGGACTGGGCAAGTTTGGACCCAGTACTTC. It encodes CASRPRTGQVWTQYF.

V gene TRBV25-1 combines with J gene TRBJ1-1; tentative D call: TRBD1 (5 bases). The CDR3 sequence is 13 residues long. Trimming took 4 bases from V and 3 from J, leaving 9 bases between them. The germline V gene encodes CDR1 MGHDK and CDR2 SYGVNS. The chain's CDR3 is CASSGGVHTEAFF. The CDR3 coding sequence is TGTGCCAGCAGTGGGGGGGTGCACACTGAAGCTTTCTTT. Filled out from reference TRBV25-1 and TRBJ1-1, the complete variable domain reads EADIYQTPRYLVIGTGKKITLECSQTMGHDKMYWYQQDPGMELHLIHYSYGVNSTEKGDLSSESTVSRIRTEHFPLTLESARPSHTSQYLCASSGGVHTEAFFGQGTRLTVV.

The chain employs TRBV28 and TRBJ2-6, with D perhaps matching TRBD1 (5 bases). The V end lost 7 bases, the J end lost 3 bases, and 19 bases lay between the germline ends. The CDR3 consists of 17 residues. Germline CDR1 MDHEN, CDR2 SYDVKM. CDR3 in amino acids: CASNGQGFTDGANVLTF. The CDR3 nucleotides are TGTGCCAGCAACGGACAAGGGTTTACTGATGGGGCCAACGTCCTGACTTTC.

The chain has TRBV10-3 and TRBJ1-2, with D tentatively TRBD1 (6 bases). The CDR3 is 15 residues long. V gave up 7 bases and J gave up 5 bases, with 20 bases separating them. Per the germline V gene, CDR1 is ENHRY and CDR2 is SYGVKD. The CDR3, as DNA: TGTGCCATCAAAACGGACAGCGGCCTCCCGTATGGCTACACCTTC. Encoded protein: CAIKTDSGLPYGYTF.

This sequence joins TRBV19 and TRBJ2-2, with D tentatively TRBD2 (5 bases). Trimming removed 8 bases at V and 5 bases at J, with 15 bases between. This CDR3 is 14 amino acids long. Germline V gene data show CDR1 as LNHDA and CDR2 as SQIVND (reference sequence). This CDR3 is CASRARERTGELFF. CDR3 sequence (DNA): TGTGCCAGTCGGGCGAGGGAACGAACCGGGGAGCTGTTTTTT.

The sample holds a few counts of this clone. This sequence joins TRBV7-9 and TRBJ1-5; 7 bases map to TRBD1. The CDR3 contains 14 residues. Looked up from germline, CDR1 is SEHNR and CDR2 is FQNEAQ (reference sequence). The junction had 4 bases not matched to a gene; V was cut back by 7 bases and J by 1 base. The CDR3 DNA is TGTGCCAGCACTTCGACAGGGAGCAATCAGCCCCAGCATTTT. Translated, it gives CASTSTGSNQPQHF.

This chain links TRBV5-1 with TRBJ1-3; D gene unclear. Germline CDR1 is SGHRS and CDR2 is YFSETQ. The length of the CDR3 is 16 residues. V was trimmed by 2 bases and J by 0 bases, leaving 12 bases between them. The CDR3 loop is CASSFARQASGNTIYF. CDR3 bases: TGCGCCAGCAGCTTCGCGAGACAAGCCTCTGGAAACACCATATATTTT.

The chain carries TRBV30 and TRBJ1-5; 9 positions match TRBD1. Germline values: CDR1 GTSNPN, CDR2 SVGIG (reference sequence). V dropped 1 base and J dropped 5; count of bases not matched to a gene: 3. This CDR3 is 14 amino acids long. The CDR3, as DNA: TGTGCCTGGAGTGCCGGGACAGGGTATCAGCCCCAGCATTTT. Amino acids: CAWSAGTGYQPQHF.

The chain joins TRBV5-4 to TRBJ1-4; 9 bases align to TRBD1. The length of the CDR3 is 14 residues. Trimming removed 4 bases from V and 7 bases from J; junction bases left unmatched: 5. CDR1 is SGHNT and CDR2 is YYREEE in the germline V gene (reference sequence). CDR3 amino acids: CASSIGTGSEKLFF. Written as DNA, the CDR3 is TGTGCCAGCAGCATCGGGACAGGGAGTGAAAAACTGTTTTTT.

The gene calls are TRBV2 and TRBJ1-6, with D perhaps matching TRBD1 (5 bases). V lost 3 bases, J lost 7 bases, and 13 bases lay in between. The CDR3 length is 15 residues. Germline V CDR1 and CDR2: SNHLY, FYNNEI. The CDR3 loop reads CASSDLGTGNSPLHF. In DNA, the CDR3 is TGTGCCAGCAGTGATCTTGGGACTGGCAATTCACCCCTCCACTTT.

The gene calls are TRBV7-9 and TRBJ2-2, with D perhaps matching TRBD1 (6 bases). The germline CDR1 and CDR2 sequences are SEHNR and FQNEAQ (reference sequence). This CDR3 has 18 residues. V lost 1 base and J lost 5, with 20 bases in between. The CDR3 nucleotides read TGTGCCAGCAGCTTAGGACTTACAGGGTTCGAGAGGACCGGGGAGCTGTTTTTT. Translated: CASSLGLTGFERTGELFF. The variable domain in full, completed from reference TRBV7-9 and TRBJ2-2, reads DTGVSQNPRHKITKRGQNVTFRCDPISEHNRLYWYRQTLGQGPEFLTYFQNEAQLEKSRLLSDRFSAERPKGSFSTLEIQRTEQGDSAMYLCASSLGLTGFERTGELFFGEGSRLTVL.

The chain links TRBV5-1 to TRBJ1-2, with 10 bases matching TRBD1. J was trimmed by 4 bases and V by 4 bases; bases with no gene match: 7. Germline V gives CDR1 SGHRS, CDR2 YFSETQ. This CDR3 is 15 amino acids long. The CDR3 region has the DNA TGCGCCAGCAGCATAATGGACAGGGGGGGCTATGGCTACACCTTC. This sequence encodes CASSIMDRGGYGYTF.

The chain links TRBV11-2 to TRBJ1-1, with a possible D match to TRBD1 (5 bases). The CDR3 is made up of 14 amino acids. The V gene's germline CDR1 is SGHAT and CDR2 FQNNGV. The V end lost 3 bases, the J end lost 1 base, and 9 bases lay between the germline ends. CDR3 sequence (DNA): TGTGCCAGCAGCTTTACGGGGGGGAACACTGAAGCTTTCTTT. Protein product: CASSFTGGNTEAFF.

The chain combines TRBV18 with TRBJ2-1; 11 bases are a match to TRBD2. V shed 5 bases, J shed 7 bases, and the junction held 4 bases outside the gene matches. The germline CDR1 and CDR2 sequences are KGHSH and LQKENI. The length of the CDR3 is 14 residues. DNA for the CDR3: TGTGCCAGCTCATCCCCTAGCGGGAGGAATGAGCAGTTCTTC. Its translation: CASSSPSGRNEQFF.

For the CDR3, the DNA is TGTGCCAGCAGTCTGTTGGGACAGGGCTTCAATGAGCAGTTCTTC. Translation gives CASSLLGQGFNEQFF. This chain uses TRBV5-8 with TRBJ2-1; TRBD1 matches at 9 bases. The germline gives CDR1 SGHTS, CDR2 YDEGEE. The CDR3 spans 15 residues. With 5 bases clipped from V and 6 bases from J, the junction kept 9 bases outside the gene matches. Complete variable domain (other parts from reference TRBV5-8 and TRBJ2-1): EAGVTQSPTHLIKTRGQQATLRCSPISGHTSVYWYQQALGLGLQFLLWYDEGEERNRGNFPPRFSGRQFPNYSSELNVNALELEDSALYLCASSLLGQGFNEQFFGPGTRLTVL.

A single count supports this clone. J is TRBJ1-1 and V is TRBV19, with a weak D call TRBD1 (5 bases). Germline loops: CDR1 LNHDA, CDR2 SQIVND (reference sequence). CDR3 size: 14 residues. Trimming left V 6 bases short and J 4 bases short, with 15 bases between. The CDR3 reads CASRDGRGATEAFF. CDR3 nucleotide sequence: TGTGCCAGTAGAGACGGGAGGGGCGCCACTGAAGCTTTCTTT.

The V call is TRBV11-1, the J call TRBJ2-3; TRBD1 might be the D (6 bases). Germline CDR1 and CDR2: SGHAT and FQDESV (reference sequence). The CDR3 runs to 16 residues. Trimming cost V 0 bases and J 4 bases, with 14 bases left between them. CDR3 in amino acids: CASSLATGPRADTQYF. CDR3 coding DNA: TGTGCCAGCAGCTTAGCGACAGGTCCCAGGGCAGATACGCAGTATTTT.

The chain has TRBV6-1 and TRBJ2-1; 9 nucleotides line up with TRBD2. This CDR3 has 17 amino acids. Per germline, CDR1 MNHNS and CDR2 SASEGT. After removal of 1 base from V and 7 bases from J, the junction contained 11 bases not matched to a gene. CDR3: CASSEVVAGGPTNEQFF. In nucleotides, the CDR3 is TGTGCCAGCAGTGAAGTCGTCGCGGGGGGGCCTACGAATGAGCAGTTCTTC.

The chain carries TRBV6-5 and TRBJ2-1; 7 bases are a match to TRBD1. Germline CDR1 reads MNHEY; CDR2 reads SVGAGI. V trimming: 6 bases; J trimming: 5 bases; junction bases outside the gene matches: 10. The CDR3 length is 15 residues. CDR3 protein: CASSHRGGSHNEQFF. CDR3 coding DNA: TGTGCCAGCAGCCACAGGGGCGGGTCCCACAATGAGCAGTTCTTC.

V and J are TRBV10-3 and TRBJ2-6, with a possible D match to TRBD1 (6 bases). Trimming shortened V by 7 bases and J by 1 base, and 11 bases separated the two germline ends. The CDR3 length is 15 residues. CDR1 is ENHRY and CDR2 is SYGVKD in the germline V gene. The CDR3 spells CAIKSQGSGANVLTF. Written as DNA, the CDR3 is TGTGCCATCAAATCCCAGGGGTCTGGGGCCAACGTCCTGACTTTC.

The V call is TRBV2, the J call TRBJ1-1; the D gene is possibly TRBD1 (6 bases). V shed 3 bases and J shed 5 bases, with 13 bases lying between them. Germline V gene sequence: CDR1 SNHLY, CDR2 FYNNEI. This CDR3 region has 14 residues. Here the CDR3 DNA reads TGTGCCAGCAGTGAGCAGGGGCGGGTTACTGAAGCTTTCTTT. Protein sequence: CASSEQGRVTEAFF.

The CDR3 reads CASSSRGGSSTDTQYF. CDR3 DNA: TGTGCCAGCAGCAGCCGGGGGGGATCTAGCACAGATACGCAGTATTTT. The V and J genes are TRBV9 and TRBJ2-3, with 8 bases identical to TRBD2. Losses at the gene ends were 4 bases for V and 0 bases for J; bases not matched to a gene: 7. The CDR3 runs 16 residues. CDR1 and CDR2 (germline): SGDLS, YYNGEE.

The genes are TRBV3-1 (or the pseudogene TRBV3-2) and TRBJ2-6, with D unresolved. Germline CDR1 LGHDT, CDR2 YNNKEL (reference sequence). The germline V and J ends were trimmed by 3 bases and 2 bases, with 17 bases remaining between them. The CDR3 is 18 residues long. The CDR3 spells CASSHPGLLAAGANVLTF. CDR3 DNA sequence: TGTGCCAGCAGCCACCCGGGTCTCCTTGCTGCTGGGGCCAACGTCCTGACTTTC.

This chain joins TRBV12-3 or TRBV12-4 and TRBJ1-2; 7 bases map to TRBD1. V shed 2 bases, J shed 6 bases, and the junction held 3 bases outside the gene matches. The CDR3 has 13 residues. The CDR3, as DNA: TGTGCCAGCAGTTTACGTGGGACAGATGGCTACACCTTC. Translated: CASSLRGTDGYTF.

The chain has TRBV9 and TRBJ2-7; 10 positions agree with TRBD1. CDR1 SGDLS and CDR2 YYNGEE come from the germline V gene. The CDR3 is 17 residues long. V was pared by 4 bases and J by 4 bases, with 14 bases of the junction left unmatched. The CDR3 nucleotides are TGTGCCAGCAGCCCCCCAGTCACCGGGACAGGGGAGTACGAGCAGTACTTC. This encodes CASSPPVTGTGEYEQYF.